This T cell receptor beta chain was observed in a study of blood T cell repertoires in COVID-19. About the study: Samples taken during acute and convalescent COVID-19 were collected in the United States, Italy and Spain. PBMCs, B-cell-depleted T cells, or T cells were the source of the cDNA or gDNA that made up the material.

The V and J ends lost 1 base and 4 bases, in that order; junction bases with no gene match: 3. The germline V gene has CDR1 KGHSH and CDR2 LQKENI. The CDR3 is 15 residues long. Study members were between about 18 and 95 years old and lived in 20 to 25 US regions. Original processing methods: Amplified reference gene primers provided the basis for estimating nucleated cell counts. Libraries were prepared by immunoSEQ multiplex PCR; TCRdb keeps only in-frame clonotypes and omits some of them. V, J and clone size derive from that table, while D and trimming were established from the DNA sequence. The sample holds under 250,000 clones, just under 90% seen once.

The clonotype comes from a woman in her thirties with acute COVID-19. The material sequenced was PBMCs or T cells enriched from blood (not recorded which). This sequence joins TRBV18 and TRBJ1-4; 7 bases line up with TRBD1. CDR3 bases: TGTGCCAGCTCACCACGGGGGGACAGTAATGAAAAACTGTTTTTT. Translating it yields CASSPRGDSNEKLFF.